This T cell receptor beta chain appears in the sequencing data of a study of beta chain features in type 1 diabetes. Regarding the study as a whole: People with Type 1 diabetes carried modestly yet significantly shorter TCRB CDR3s in all four CD4+ subsets. Whether HLA type influences TCRB rearrangement remained unresolved here. Type 1 diabetes patients had VDJ junctions that carried fewer insertions and more deletions.

The V segment lost 5 bases and the J segment 0 bases; nucleotides outside the gene matches: 3. This CDR3 is built from 13 residues. Germline assignment: CDR1 GTSNPN and CDR2 SVGIG (reference sequence). This clone appeared a few times. The antigen is undetermined. In total, each donor contributed a single heparinised blood draw that averaged around 100 mL. Isolated RNA was reverse transcribed in full, so expressed TCRB transcripts were sequenced. The protocol was immunoSEQ multiplex PCR, while the TCRdb copy is restricted to in-frame clones and leaves out a portion. Of roughly 380,000 clones in the sample, around 20% were seen once.

The sample comprised naive CD4+ T cells from blood. This sequence originates from a woman aged 18-30 years in good health. The chain couples TRBV30 to TRBJ1-1; 7 bases line up with TRBD1. The CDR3 protein is CAWDRVMNTEAFF. Written as DNA, the CDR3 is TGTGCCTGGGACAGGGTGATGAACACTGAAGCTTTCTTT.